These T cell receptor beta chains were read from a single sample in a study of shared clonotypes between healthy human individuals. TCRdb's copy holds only in-frame clones and misses some; the assay was immunoSEQ multiplex PCR. The sample lists over a million clones, around 98.5% seen once, with roughly 0.35% in the top ten. Sequenced material: naive CD4+ T cells sorted from blood. The receptors were sampled from a man aged 25-40 years in good health. The CDR3 runs from the conserved cysteine through the conserved F or W. A D gene is named only where the DNA matches it firmly. Clone size, where shown, is once, few, many, or a class for clones that have expanded.

V,D,J,size,DNA,CDR3
TRBV4-3,TRBD2,TRBJ2-1,.,TGCGCCAGCAGCCAAGCGACCGGGACTAGCAGCACCCGGGACAATGAGCAGTTCTTC,CASSQATGTSSTRDNEQFF
TRBV9,TRBD1,TRBJ1-4,.,TGTGCCAGCAGCCCGCAGAGGACAGGGTCAGTGGATAATGAAAAACTGTTTTTT,CASSPQRTGSVDNEKLFF
TRBV5-1,TRBD2,TRBJ2-3,.,TGCGCCAGCAGCTTGGCCGCTAGCGGGAGAGCCCGGTTCGTCACAGATACGCAGTATTTT,CASSLAASGRARFVTDTQYF
TRBV6-5,.,TRBJ2-7,.,TGTGCCAGCAGTTTGGGAACAGGCGACTCCTACGAGCAGTACTTC,CASSLGTGDSYEQYF
TRBV9,.,TRBJ2-6,.,TGTGCCAGCAGCGTATCACCAGGTACCGTCTCTGGGGCCAACGTCCTGACTTTC,CASSVSPGTVSGANVLTF
TRBV2,.,TRBJ2-1,.,TGTGCCAGCAGTGAACTAGCCGGGAAGGTTAATGAGCAGTTCTTC,CASSELAGKVNEQFF
TRBV7-3,.,TRBJ2-2,.,TGTGCCAGCAGCCCCGATGGCACCGGGGAGCTGTTTTTT,CASSPDGTGELFF
TRBV5-6,TRBD2,TRBJ2-3,.,TGTGCCAGCAGCTCACTGGGACTAGATCACGACACAGATACGCAGTATTTT,CASSSLGLDHDTDTQYF
TRBV11-2,.,TRBJ2-7,.,TGTGCCAGCAGGCCACCTCCGGGACTCACCAACTACGAGCAGTACTTC,CASRPPPGLTNYEQYF
TRBV10-3,.,TRBJ1-2,.,TGTGCCATCAGTGAGGCAGCGGGGTATGGCTACACCTTC,CAISEAAGYGYTF
TRBV15,.,TRBJ2-2,once,TGTGCCACCAGCAGAGATAGGCTGACAGCGAACACCGGGGAGCTGTTTTTT,CATSRDRLTANTGELFF
TRBV5-1,TRBD2,TRBJ2-3,.,TGCGCCAGCAGCTTGGAGGCTAGCGGGAGGGCAAGCGATACGCAGTATTTT,CASSLEASGRASDTQYF
TRBV5-4,TRBD1,TRBJ2-4,.,TGTGCCAGCAGCTTAGGAACAGGGGAAATGGGCATTCAGTACTTC,CASSLGTGEMGIQYF
TRBV7-9,.,TRBJ2-5,.,TGTGCCAGCAGCTTCTTACCGCGGCGGACTTTTCAAGAGACCCAGTACTTC,CASSFLPRRTFQETQYF
TRBV9,.,TRBJ2-5,.,TGTGCCAGCAGCGTAGCGCTATCCGAGACCCAGTACTTC,CASSVALSETQYF
TRBV5-1,.,TRBJ2-5,.,TGCGCCAGCAGCTTGGCCGTCGCTCGGGGAGAGACCCAGTACTTC,CASSLAVARGETQYF
TRBV27,.,TRBJ2-5,.,TGTGCCAGCAGTTTAAGGAGCAGCGGGCAAGAGACCCAGTACTTC,CASSLRSSGQETQYF
TRBV18,TRBD2,TRBJ2-1,.,TGTGCCAGCTCACCCTCCGTAGCGGGAATCTCCTACAATGAGCAGTTCTTC,CASSPSVAGISYNEQFF
TRBV6-1,TRBD2,TRBJ2-1,.,TGTGCCAGCATCCCTAGCGGAGGGTACAATGAGCAGTTCTTC,CASIPSGGYNEQFF
TRBV29-1,.,TRBJ2-5,.,TGCAGCGTTGAACGGGGTGGGGAGACCCAGTACTTC,CSVERGGETQYF
TRBV2,.,TRBJ2-1,.,TGTGCCAGCACTGGCCGGACAGCCACTTCCTACAATGAGCAGTTCTTC,CASTGRTATSYNEQFF
TRBV28,.,TRBJ1-2,.,TGTGCCAGCAGTTTGGTGCAGATTAACTATGGCTACACCTTC,CASSLVQINYGYTF
TRBV2,TRBD2,TRBJ2-7,.,TGTGCCAGCAGTGAAGCAACGGGGCTAGCGGGCTCCCGGGAGCAGTACTTC,CASSEATGLAGSREQYF
TRBV27,.,TRBJ2-7,.,TGTGCCAGCAGTTTACGGGACACCTCGTACGAGCAGTACTTC,CASSLRDTSYEQYF
TRBV7-6,.,TRBJ2-7,.,TGTGCCAGCAGCTCCCTCTCTGGGCGGAGCTCCTACGAGCAGTACTTC,CASSSLSGRSSYEQYF
TRBV7-2,.,TRBJ2-5,.,TGTGCCAGCAGCACTGCCTGGGGTAGGGCGACCCAGTACTTC,CASSTAWGRATQYF
TRBV7-3,TRBD1,TRBJ2-1,.,TGTGCCAGCAGCATACAGGGGGAATCCTACAATGAGCAGTTCTTC,CASSIQGESYNEQFF
TRBV28,.,TRBJ2-7,.,TGTGCCAGTAACGGAGCGGAACCTTCCTACGAGCAGTACTTC,CASNGAEPSYEQYF
TRBV15,.,TRBJ1-1,.,TGTGCCACCAGCAGAAAAGAGAACACTGAAGCTTTCTTT,CATSRKENTEAFF
TRBV15,.,TRBJ2-5,.,TGTGCCACCAGCAGAGATATGGGCAGTAAAGAGACCCAGTACTTC,CATSRDMGSKETQYF
TRBV7-2,.,TRBJ2-1,.,TGTGCCAGCAGCTTAACTGGTGAGCAGTTCTTC,CASSLTGEQFF
TRBV10-2,.,TRBJ2-7,.,TGCGCCAGCAGTCCCCGGGCCGGGGGCGAGCAGTACTTC,CASSPRAGGEQYF
TRBV6-4,TRBD2,TRBJ2-7,.,TGTGCCAGCAGCGCGACTAGCGGGAGCTCCTACGAGCAGTACTTC,CASSATSGSSYEQYF
TRBV4-3,.,TRBJ2-7,.,TGCGCCAGCAGCCAAGATAAGGCGGGAAACTACGAGCAGTACTTC,CASSQDKAGNYEQYF
TRBV5-1,.,TRBJ2-7,.,TGCGCCAGCAGCTCCCAGGGGCGGTCCAGCTCCTACGAGCAGTACTTC,CASSSQGRSSSYEQYF
TRBV7-8,.,TRBJ1-4,.,TGTGCCAGCAGCTTAGCGCGGATAGGGAGGGCAACTAATGAAAAACTGTTTTTT,CASSLARIGRATNEKLFF
TRBV19,.,TRBJ2-2,.,TGTGCCAGTACCCCCAGGATGAACACCGGGGAGCTGTTTTTT,CASTPRMNTGELFF
TRBV25-1,.,TRBJ1-1,.,TGTGCCAGCAGTGAACCTGGGACCGGACAGTTTGAAGCTTTCTTT,CASSEPGTGQFEAFF
TRBV12-5,TRBD2,TRBJ2-1,.,TGTGCTAGTGGTGGAAGCGGGAGGGCCCCCTACAATGAGCAGTTCTTC,CASGGSGRAPYNEQFF
TRBV5-6,.,TRBJ2-1,.,TGTGCCAGCAGCTTGGCCGGGGTGGGCAGGTACAATGAGCAGTTCTTC,CASSLAGVGRYNEQFF